Detailed here is one TCR beta chain. The CDR3 runs 15 residues. CDR1 and CDR2 (germline): MNHEY, SMNVEV (reference sequence). Trimming at V came to 5 bases and at J to 7 bases, leaving 9 bases not matched to a gene. This record belongs to a study of blood T cell repertoires in COVID-19. TCRdb's table, derived via immunoSEQ multiplex PCR, lists solely in-frame clones and lacks some. Here the sample spans more than 150,000 clones, around 80% being singletons. The V call is TRBV27, the J call TRBJ2-1; 9 bases match TRBD1. The sequenced sample consisted of PBMCs or T cells enriched from blood (not recorded which). This TCR derives from a woman between 50 and 59 years old who had recovered from COVID-19. The CDR3 here is CASSVTGGEWNEQFF. The CDR3 DNA reads TGTGCCAGCAGTGTCACAGGGGGCGAATGGAATGAGCAGTTCTTC.